The 7 T cell receptor beta chains below come from one sample, sequenced in a study of Graves' ophthalmopathy and Graves' hyperthyroidism. The authors amplified TCR beta CDR3 regions, and they did so from RNA transcripts for repertoire sequencing. The authors performed first-round RT-PCR with HTBI primers and then a second-round multiplex PCR. Each CDR3 protein is one row after TCRdb ran MiXCR on the multiplex PCR reads. The top ten hold 44% of the sample, which has around 670,000 distinct CDR3 sequences, about 44% seen once. The specimen was peripheral blood. These receptors originate from an adult man with Graves' ophthalmopathy.

This clonotype was observed many times. CDR3 in amino acids: CASSSTAGQGNEQYF. The CDR3 region has the DNA TGTGCCAGCAGCTCAACCGCCGGACAGGGGAACGAGCAGTACTTC. V is TRBV7-2 and J is TRBJ2-7; 9 bases line up with TRBD1. From germline, CDR1 is SGHTA and CDR2 FQGNSA. The CDR3 runs 15 residues. V shed 4 bases and J 5 bases; nucleotides not matched to a gene: 9.

This clonotype has at least ten counts. The DNA for the CDR3 is TGTGCCAGCAGCCCACCGACAGGGGGCTATGGCTACACCTTC. This translates into CASSPPTGGYGYTF. The J gene is TRBJ1-2, the V gene TRBV9; 9 nucleotides align to TRBD1. The CDR3 covers 14 residues. J was trimmed by 4 bases and V by 4 bases; bases with no gene match: 5. Germline V CDR1 and CDR2: SGDLS, YYNGEE. Based on the CDR3 plus reference TRBV9 and TRBJ1-2, the full variable domain is DSGVTQTPKHLITATGQRVTLRCSPRSGDLSVYWYQQSLDQGLQFLIQYYNGEERAKGNILERFSAQQFPDLHSELNLSSLELGDSALYFCASSPPTGGYGYTFGSGTRLTVV.

In the case of this clonotype: One end of the junction does not line up with germline, which may come from a read error. The chain has TRBV10-3 and TRBJ1-6, with a weak D call TRBD1 (5 bases). The CDR3 runs to 14 residues. Germline V gene data show CDR1 as ENHRY and CDR2 as SYGVKD. CDR3 coding DNA: TGTGCCAGCAGTTACAACAGGAAAAATTCACCCCTCCACTTT. This encodes CASSYNRKNSPLHF.

The CDR3 spells CSYRKPNYGYTF. Written as DNA, the CDR3 is TGCAGTTATAGAAAACCTAACTATGGCTACACCTTC. The rearrangement joins TRBV20-1 to TRBJ1-2; no firm D call. CDR1 is DFQATT, CDR2 SNEGSKA, per germline (reference sequence). The germline V and J ends were trimmed by 8 bases and 0 bases, with 10 bases remaining between them. The CDR3 contains 12 residues.

This clonotype was counted ten times or more. The genes are TRBV19 and TRBJ1-2, with TRBD1 matching 8 bases. This CDR3 region has 13 residues. Trimming removed 7 bases from V and 3 bases from J; junction bases left unmatched: 4. The germline gives CDR1 LNHDA, CDR2 SQIVND (reference sequence). The CDR3 DNA is TGTGCCAGTAACGGACAGGGATACTATGGCTACACCTTC. This translates into CASNGQGYYGYTF.

The chain joins TRBV7-9 to TRBJ2-5, with a weak D call TRBD1 (5 bases). There are 15 residues in the CDR3. Between the trimmed V and J ends, which lost 5 bases and 7 bases, there was a span of 20 bases. Germline V gene sequence: CDR1 SEHNR, CDR2 FQNEAQ (reference sequence). Here the CDR3 DNA reads TGTGCCAGCAGCCCAACAGGAGAAGGAACGGCGACCCAGTACTTC. This encodes CASSPTGEGTATQYF.

V and J are TRBV24-1 and TRBJ1-5, with TRBD1 matching over 10 bases. V lost 6 bases, J lost 4 bases, and 11 bases stayed unmatched. This CDR3 is 17 amino acids long. Germline CDR1 and CDR2: KGHDR and SFDVKD. CDR3 DNA sequence: TGTGCCACCAGTTACACAAGAGGGGGACAGGGGAATCAGCCCCAGCATTTT. This translates into CATSYTRGGQGNQPQHF.